Sequencing of this TCR beta chain was carried out in a study of control samples from healthy donors and cancer patients. The protocol was immunoSEQ multiplex PCR, while the TCRdb copy is restricted to in-frame clones and leaves out a portion. Of around 140,000 clones listed, roughly 89% are singletons. V lost 7 bases and J 4 bases, leaving 10 bases between the germline ends. The germline V gene has CDR1 MNHEY and CDR2 SVGAGI. The CDR3 has 12 amino acids. The sequencing input was PBMCs. The chain couples TRBV6-5 to TRBJ1-1, with D possibly being TRBD1 (5 bases). The sequence derives from a middle-aged man with head and neck cancer. CDR3 nucleotide sequence: TGTGCCAGCATCAGACAGATCACTGAAGCTTTCTTT. Encoded protein: CASIRQITEAFF.